This T cell receptor beta chain was recorded in a study of shared clonotypes between healthy human individuals. The protocol was immunoSEQ multiplex PCR, while the TCRdb copy is restricted to in-frame clones and leaves out a portion. The sample lists 330,000 or so clones; over 65% were seen once. Study-wide results and limits: Apart from blood, nothing was sampled; tissue repertoires likely differ.

CDR1 and CDR2 (germline): SGHNT, YYREEE (reference sequence). This CDR3 has 15 amino acids. Trimming stripped 0 bases from V and 6 bases from J, with 12 bases between. This clone was recorded once. Antigen unknown. The sequence was collected from a man aged 25-45 years in good health. The sequenced sample was memory CD4+ T cells sorted from blood. As to subset: CD45RA-negative fraction. The chain carries TRBV5-4 and TRBJ2-2; tentative D call: TRBD2 (5 bases). CDR3 DNA: TGTGCCAGCAGCTTGGGGGAGCCTAGAGCCGGGGAGCTGTTTTTT. Translated, it gives CASSLGEPRAGELFF.